This T cell receptor (beta chain) was identified during a study of identical twins' blood T cells. The CDR3 covers 16 residues. The germline V and J ends were trimmed by 0 bases and 0 bases, with 12 bases remaining between them. The germline CDR1 and CDR2 sequences are SGHNT and YYREEE (reference sequence). Regarding the study as a whole: Shared environment remains a possible cause of twin similarity.

Both ends of each TCR cDNA library bore sample-specific barcodes. TCRdb itself ran the 5' RACE reads through MiXCR, one entry per CDR3 protein. The table shows roughly 340,000 distinct CDR3 sequences, with 25% to 35% occurring only once. This clonotype has more than one count but fewer than ten. Its antigen remains unidentified. The rearrangement links TRBV5-4 to TRBJ1-1, with a possible D match to TRBD1 (5 bases). The sequenced sample was PBMCs. The origin of this receptor is a woman aged 18 to 55 in good health. For the CDR3, the DNA is TGTGCCAGCAGCTTGGAAATCGGGGGAATGAACACTGAAGCTTTCTTT. Its protein product is CASSLEIGGMNTEAFF.